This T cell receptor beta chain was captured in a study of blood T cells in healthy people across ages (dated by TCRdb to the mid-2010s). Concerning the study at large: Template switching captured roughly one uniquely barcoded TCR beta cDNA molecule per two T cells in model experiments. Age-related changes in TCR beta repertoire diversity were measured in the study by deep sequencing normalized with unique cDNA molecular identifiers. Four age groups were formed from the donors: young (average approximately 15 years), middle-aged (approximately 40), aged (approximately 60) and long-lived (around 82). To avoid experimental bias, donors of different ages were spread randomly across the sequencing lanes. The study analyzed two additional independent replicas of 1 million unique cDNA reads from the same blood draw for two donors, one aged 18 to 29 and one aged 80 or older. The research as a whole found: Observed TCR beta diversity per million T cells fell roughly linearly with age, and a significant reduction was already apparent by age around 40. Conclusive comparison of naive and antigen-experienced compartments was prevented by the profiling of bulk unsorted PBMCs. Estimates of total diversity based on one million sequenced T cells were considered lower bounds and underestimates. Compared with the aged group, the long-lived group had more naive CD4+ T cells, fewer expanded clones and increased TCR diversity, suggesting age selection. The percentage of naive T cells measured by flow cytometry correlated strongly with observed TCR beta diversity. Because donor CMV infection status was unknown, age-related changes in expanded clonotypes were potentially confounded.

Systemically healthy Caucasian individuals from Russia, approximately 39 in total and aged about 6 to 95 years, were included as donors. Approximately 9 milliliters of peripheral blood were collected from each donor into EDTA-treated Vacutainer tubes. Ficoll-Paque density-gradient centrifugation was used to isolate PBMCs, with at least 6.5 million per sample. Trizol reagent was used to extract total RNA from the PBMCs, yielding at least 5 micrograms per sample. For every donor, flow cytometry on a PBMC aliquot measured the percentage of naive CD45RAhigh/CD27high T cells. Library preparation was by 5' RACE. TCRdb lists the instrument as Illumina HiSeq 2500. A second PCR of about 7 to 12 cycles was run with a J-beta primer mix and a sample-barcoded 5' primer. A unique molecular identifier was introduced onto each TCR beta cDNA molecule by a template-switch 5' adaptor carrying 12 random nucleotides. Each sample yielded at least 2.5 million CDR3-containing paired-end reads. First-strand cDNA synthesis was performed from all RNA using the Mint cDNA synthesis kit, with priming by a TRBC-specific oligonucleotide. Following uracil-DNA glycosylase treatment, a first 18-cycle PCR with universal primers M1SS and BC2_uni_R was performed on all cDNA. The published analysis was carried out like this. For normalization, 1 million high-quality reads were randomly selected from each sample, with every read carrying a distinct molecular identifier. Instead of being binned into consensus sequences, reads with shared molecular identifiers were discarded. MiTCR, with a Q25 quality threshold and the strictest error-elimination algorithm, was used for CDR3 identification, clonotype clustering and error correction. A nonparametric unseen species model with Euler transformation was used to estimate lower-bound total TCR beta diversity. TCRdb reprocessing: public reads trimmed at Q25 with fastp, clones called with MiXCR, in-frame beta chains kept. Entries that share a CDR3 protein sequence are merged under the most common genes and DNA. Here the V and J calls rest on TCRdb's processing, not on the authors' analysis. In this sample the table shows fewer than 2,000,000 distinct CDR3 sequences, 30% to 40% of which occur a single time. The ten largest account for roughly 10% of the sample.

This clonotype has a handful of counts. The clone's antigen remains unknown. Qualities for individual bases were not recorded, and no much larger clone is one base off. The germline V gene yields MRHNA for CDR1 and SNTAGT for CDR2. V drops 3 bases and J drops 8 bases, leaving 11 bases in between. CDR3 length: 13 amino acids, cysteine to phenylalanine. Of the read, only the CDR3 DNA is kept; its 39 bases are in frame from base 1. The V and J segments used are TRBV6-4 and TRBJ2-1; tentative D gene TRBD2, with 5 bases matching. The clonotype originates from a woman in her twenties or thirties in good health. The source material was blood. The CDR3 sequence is CASSERTGDEQFF. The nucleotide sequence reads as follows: TGTGCCAGCAGTGAAAGGACCGGGGATGAGCAGTTCTTC.